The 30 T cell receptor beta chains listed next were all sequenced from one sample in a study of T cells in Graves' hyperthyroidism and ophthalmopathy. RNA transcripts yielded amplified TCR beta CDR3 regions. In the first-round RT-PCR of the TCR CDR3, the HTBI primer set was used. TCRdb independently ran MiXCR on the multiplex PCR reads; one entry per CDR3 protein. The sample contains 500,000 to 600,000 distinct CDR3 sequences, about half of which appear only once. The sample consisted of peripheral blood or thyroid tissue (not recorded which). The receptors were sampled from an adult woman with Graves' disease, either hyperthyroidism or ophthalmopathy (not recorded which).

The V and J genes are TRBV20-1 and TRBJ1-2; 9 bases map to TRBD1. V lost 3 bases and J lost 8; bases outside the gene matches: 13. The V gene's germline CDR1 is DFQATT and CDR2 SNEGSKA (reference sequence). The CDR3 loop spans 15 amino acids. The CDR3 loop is CSASLAPQGAEGYTF. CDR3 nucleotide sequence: TGCAGTGCTAGTCTCGCACCACAGGGGGCTGAGGGCTACACCTTC.

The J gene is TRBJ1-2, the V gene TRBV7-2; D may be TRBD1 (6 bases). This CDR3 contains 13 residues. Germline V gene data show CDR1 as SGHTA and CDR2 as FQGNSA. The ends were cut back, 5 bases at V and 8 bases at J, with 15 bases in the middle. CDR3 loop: CASSQGGALGYTF. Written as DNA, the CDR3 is TGTGCCAGCAGCCAAGGGGGGGCGCTGGGCTACACCTTC.

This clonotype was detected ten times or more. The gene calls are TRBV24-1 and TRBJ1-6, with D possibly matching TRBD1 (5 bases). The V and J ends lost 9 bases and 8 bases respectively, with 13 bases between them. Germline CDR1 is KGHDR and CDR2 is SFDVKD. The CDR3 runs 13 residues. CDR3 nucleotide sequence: TGTGCCACCCCCGTCGACAGTTATTCACCCCTCCACTTT. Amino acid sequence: CATPVDSYSPLHF.

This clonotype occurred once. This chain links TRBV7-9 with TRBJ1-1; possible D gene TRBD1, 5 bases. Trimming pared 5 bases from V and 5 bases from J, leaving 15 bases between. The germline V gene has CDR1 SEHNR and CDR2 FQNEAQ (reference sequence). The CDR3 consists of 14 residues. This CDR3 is CASSQRDHGTEAFF. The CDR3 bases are TGTGCCAGCAGCCAGCGGGACCACGGGACTGAAGCTTTCTTT. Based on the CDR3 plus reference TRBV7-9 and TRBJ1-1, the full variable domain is DTGVSQNPRHKITKRGQNVTFRCDPISEHNRLYWYRQTLGQGPEFLTYFQNEAQLEKSRLLSDRFSAERPKGSFSTLEIQRTEQGDSAMYLCASSQRDHGTEAFFGQGTRLTVV.

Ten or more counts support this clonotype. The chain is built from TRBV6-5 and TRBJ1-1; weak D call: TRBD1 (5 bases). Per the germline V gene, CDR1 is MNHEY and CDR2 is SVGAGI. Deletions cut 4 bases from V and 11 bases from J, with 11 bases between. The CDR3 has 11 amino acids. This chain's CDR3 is CASSSGLGAFF. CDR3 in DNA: TGTGCCAGCAGTTCGGGACTTGGGGCTTTCTTT.

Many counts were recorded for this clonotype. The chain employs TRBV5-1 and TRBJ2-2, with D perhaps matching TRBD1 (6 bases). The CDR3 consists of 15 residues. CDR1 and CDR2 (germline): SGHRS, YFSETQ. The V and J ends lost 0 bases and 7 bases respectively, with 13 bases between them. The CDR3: CASSLGQGLIGELFF. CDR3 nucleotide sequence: TGCGCCAGCAGCTTGGGGCAGGGGCTCATCGGGGAGCTGTTTTTT.

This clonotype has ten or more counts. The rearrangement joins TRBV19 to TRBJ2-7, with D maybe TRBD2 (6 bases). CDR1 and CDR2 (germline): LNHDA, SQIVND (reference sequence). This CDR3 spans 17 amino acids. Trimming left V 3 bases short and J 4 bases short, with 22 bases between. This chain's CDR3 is CASSMSRPGLGGYEQYF. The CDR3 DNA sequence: TGTGCCAGTAGTATGTCCAGACCGGGACTGGGGGGATACGAGCAGTACTTC.

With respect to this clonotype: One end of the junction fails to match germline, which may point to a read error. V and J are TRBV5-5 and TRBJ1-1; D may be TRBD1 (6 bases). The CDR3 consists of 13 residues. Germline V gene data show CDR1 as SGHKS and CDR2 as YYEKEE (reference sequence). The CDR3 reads CASSFGGLGGSRF. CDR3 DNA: TGTGCCAGCAGCTTTGGGGGGCTGGGAGGTTCTCGCTTT.

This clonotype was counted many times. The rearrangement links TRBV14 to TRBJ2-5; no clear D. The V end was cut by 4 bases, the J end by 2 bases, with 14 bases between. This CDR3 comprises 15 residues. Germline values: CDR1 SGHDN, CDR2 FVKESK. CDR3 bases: TGTGCCAGCAGCCGAAGCCTGGGCCCACAAGAGACCCAGTACTTC. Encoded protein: CASSRSLGPQETQYF.

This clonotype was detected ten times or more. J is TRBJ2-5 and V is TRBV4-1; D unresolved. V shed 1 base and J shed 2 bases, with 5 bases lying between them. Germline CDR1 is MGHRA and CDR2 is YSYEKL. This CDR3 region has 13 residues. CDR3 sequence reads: CASSQGQQETQYF. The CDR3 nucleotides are TGCGCCAGCAGCCAAGGACAACAAGAGACCCAGTACTTC.

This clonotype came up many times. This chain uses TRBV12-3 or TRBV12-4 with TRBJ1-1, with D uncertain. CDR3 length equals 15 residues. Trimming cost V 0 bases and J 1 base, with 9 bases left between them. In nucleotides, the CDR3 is TGTGCCAGCAGTTTAGCTCTTACAGAGAACACTGAAGCTTTCTTT. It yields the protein CASSLALTENTEAFF.

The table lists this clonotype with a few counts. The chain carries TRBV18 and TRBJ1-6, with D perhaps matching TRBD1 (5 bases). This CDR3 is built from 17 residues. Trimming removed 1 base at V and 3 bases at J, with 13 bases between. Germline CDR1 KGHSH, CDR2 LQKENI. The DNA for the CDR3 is TGTGCCAGCTCACCACGCCAGGGCCAACTCTATAATTCACCCCTCCACTTT. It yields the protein CASSPRQGQLYNSPLHF. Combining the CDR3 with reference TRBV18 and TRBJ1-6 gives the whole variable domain NAGVMQNPRHLVRRRGQEARLRCSPMKGHSHVYWYRQLPEEGLKFMVYLQKENIIDESGMPKERFSAEFPKEGPSILRIQQVVRGDSAAYFCASSPRQGQLYNSPLHFGNGTRLTVT.

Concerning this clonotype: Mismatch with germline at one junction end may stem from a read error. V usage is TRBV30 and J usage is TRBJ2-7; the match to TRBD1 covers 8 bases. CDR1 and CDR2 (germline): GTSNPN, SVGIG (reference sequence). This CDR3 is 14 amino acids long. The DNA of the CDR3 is TGTACCTGGAGCAGACAGGGGACATCCTACGAGCAGTACTTC. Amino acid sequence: CTWSRQGTSYEQYF.

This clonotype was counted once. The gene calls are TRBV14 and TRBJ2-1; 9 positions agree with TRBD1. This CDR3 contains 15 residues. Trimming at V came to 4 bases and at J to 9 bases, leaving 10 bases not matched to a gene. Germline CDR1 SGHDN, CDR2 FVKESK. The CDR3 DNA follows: TGTGCCAGCAGCCCATTTGGACAGGGGTATACTGAGCAGTTCTTC. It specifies CASSPFGQGYTEQFF.

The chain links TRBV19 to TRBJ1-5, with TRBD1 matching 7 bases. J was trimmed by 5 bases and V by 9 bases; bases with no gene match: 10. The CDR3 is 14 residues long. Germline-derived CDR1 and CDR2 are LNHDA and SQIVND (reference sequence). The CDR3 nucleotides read TGTGCCAGCACGGGGAGGGGGCCTCATCAGCCCCAGCATTTT. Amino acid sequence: CASTGRGPHQPQHF.

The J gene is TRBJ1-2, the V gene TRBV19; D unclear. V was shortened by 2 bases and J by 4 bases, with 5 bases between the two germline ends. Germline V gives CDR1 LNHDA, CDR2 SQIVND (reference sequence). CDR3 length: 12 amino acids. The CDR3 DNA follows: TGTGCCAGTAGTATAAGCGGCTATGGCTACACCTTC. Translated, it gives CASSISGYGYTF. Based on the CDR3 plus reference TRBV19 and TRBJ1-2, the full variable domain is DGGITQSPKYLFRKEGQNVTLSCEQNLNHDAMYWYRQDPGQGLRLIYYSQIVNDFQKGDIAEGYSVSREKKESFPLTVTSAQKNPTAFYLCASSISGYGYTFGSGTRLTVV.

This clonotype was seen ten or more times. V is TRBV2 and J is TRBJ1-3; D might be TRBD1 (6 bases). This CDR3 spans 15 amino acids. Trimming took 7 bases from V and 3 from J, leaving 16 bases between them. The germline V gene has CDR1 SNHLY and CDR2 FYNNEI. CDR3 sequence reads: CASKERGANGNTIYF. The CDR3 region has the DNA TGTGCCAGCAAGGAACGGGGGGCTAATGGAAACACCATATATTTT.

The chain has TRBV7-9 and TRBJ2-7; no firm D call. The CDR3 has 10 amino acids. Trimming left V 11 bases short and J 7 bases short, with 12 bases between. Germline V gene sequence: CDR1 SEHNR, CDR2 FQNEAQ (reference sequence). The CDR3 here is CAGDTGEQYF. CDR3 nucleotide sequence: TGTGCCGGCGACACCGGGGAGCAGTACTTC.

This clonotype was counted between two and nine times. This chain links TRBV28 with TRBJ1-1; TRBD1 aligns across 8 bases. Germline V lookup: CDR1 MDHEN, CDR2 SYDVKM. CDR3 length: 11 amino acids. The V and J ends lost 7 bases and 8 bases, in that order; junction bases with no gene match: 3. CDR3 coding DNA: TGTGCCAGCATCCAGGGGGCGGAAGCTTTCTTT. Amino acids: CASIQGAEAFF.

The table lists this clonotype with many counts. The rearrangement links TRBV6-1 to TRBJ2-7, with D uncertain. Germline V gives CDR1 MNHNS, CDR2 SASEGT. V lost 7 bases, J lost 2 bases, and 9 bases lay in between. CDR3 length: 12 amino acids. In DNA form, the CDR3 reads TGTGCCAGCAACGGCGCTCCCTACGAGCAGTACTTC. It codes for CASNGAPYEQYF.

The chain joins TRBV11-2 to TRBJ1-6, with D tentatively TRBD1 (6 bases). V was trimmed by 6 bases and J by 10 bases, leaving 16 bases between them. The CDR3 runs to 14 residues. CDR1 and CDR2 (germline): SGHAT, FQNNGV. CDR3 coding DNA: TGTGCCAGCAGGCCCCCGGGGCAGGGGTCACCCCTCCACTTT. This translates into CASRPPGQGSPLHF. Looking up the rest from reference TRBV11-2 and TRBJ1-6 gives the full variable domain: EAGVAQSPRYKIIEKRQSVAFWCNPISGHATLYWYQQILGQGPKLLIQFQNNGVVDDSQLPKDRFSAERLKGVDSTLKIQPAKLEDSAVYLCASRPPGQGSPLHFGNGTRLTVT.

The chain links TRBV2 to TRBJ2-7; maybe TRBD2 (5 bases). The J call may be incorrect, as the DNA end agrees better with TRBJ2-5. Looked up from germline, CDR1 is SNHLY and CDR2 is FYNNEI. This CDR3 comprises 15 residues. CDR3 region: CASSGFTGRGETQYF. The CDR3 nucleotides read TGTGCCAGCAGTGGCTTTACGGGAAGAGGAGAGACCCAGTACTTC.

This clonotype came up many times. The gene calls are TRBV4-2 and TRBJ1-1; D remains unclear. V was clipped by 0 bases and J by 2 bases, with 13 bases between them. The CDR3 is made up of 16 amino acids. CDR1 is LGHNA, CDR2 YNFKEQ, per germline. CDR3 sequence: CASSQDPLGRNTEAFF. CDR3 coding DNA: TGTGCCAGCAGCCAAGATCCCCTGGGCAGAAACACTGAAGCTTTCTTT.

CDR3 in amino acids: CASSSRQEGYGYTF. The CDR3 DNA follows: TGTGCCAGCAGCTCTAGACAGGAGGGCTATGGCTACACCTTC. The chain combines TRBV11-2 with TRBJ1-2; D is possibly TRBD1 (6 bases). The CDR3 contains 14 residues. Trimming removed 4 bases from V and 4 bases from J, with 13 bases in between. Germline V gene data show CDR1 as SGHAT and CDR2 as FQNNGV.

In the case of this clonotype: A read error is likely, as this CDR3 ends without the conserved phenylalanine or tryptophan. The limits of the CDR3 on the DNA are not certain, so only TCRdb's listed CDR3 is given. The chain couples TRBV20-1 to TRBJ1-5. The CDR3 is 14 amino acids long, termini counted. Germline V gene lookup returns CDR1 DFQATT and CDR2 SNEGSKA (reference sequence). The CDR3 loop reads CSAVDAGTISPSMV.

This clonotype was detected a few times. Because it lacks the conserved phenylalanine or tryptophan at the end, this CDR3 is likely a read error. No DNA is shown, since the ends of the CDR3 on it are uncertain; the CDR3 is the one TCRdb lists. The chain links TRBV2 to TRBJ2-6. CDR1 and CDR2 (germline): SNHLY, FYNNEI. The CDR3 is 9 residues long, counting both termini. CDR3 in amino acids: CASSRGSTS.

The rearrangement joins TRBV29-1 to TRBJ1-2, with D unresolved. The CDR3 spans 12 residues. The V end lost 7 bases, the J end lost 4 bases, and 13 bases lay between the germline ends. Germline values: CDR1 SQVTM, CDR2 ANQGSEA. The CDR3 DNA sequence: TGCAGCGCGGAACTAGCCGGCTATGGCTACACCTTC. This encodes CSAELAGYGYTF. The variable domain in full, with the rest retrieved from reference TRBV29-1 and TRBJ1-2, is SAVISQKPSRDICQRGTSLTIQCQVDSQVTMMFWYRQQPGQSLTLIATANQGSEATYESGFVIDKFPISRPNLTFSTLTVSNMSPEDSSIYLCSAELAGYGYTFGSGTRLTVV.

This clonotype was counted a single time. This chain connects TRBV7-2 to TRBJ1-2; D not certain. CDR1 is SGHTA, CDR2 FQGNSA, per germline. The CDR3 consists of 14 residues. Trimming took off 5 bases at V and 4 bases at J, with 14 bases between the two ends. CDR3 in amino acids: CASSPGEVVYGYTF. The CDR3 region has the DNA TGTGCCAGCAGCCCCGGGGAGGTTGTCTATGGCTACACCTTC.

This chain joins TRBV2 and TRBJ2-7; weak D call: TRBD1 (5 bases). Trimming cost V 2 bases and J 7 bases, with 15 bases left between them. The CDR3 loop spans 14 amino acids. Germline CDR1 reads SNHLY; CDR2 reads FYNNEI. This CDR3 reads CASSEWAAQGEQYF. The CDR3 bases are TGTGCCAGCAGTGAATGGGCAGCCCAGGGAGAGCAGTACTTC.

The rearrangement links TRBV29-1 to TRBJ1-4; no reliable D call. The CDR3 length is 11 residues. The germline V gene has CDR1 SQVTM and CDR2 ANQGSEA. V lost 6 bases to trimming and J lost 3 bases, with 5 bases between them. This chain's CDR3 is CSVPANEKLFF. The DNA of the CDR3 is TGCAGCGTCCCAGCTAATGAAAAACTGTTTTTT.